This paragraph reports one TCR beta chain. The data were taken from a study of memory CD4+ T cells and cytomegalovirus serostatus. Study in general: This sample comes from healthy Belgian adults, roughly nine CMV seropositive, approximately 22 seronegative.

Authors' methods: After removing out-of-frame reads, around 2.2 million distinct TCRbeta sequences remained. Using immunoSEQ multiplex PCR, the repertoire was profiled, and TCRdb retains in-frame clones only, with some absent. V and J calls and clone size are copied from that table; D and trimming were computed from the DNA. The sample has around 63,000 clones, around 80% seen once. The sort gate was single viable CD3+CD4+CD8-CD45RO+ cells for memory CD4+ T cells. Sequencing was performed on memory CD4+ T cells from blood. The receptor's source is an adult in good health and CMV-seronegative. Some clones in this sample may be carry-over from other donors' samples.

In nucleotides, the CDR3 is TGTGCCAGCAGCGTGGACGGTTATAGCAATCAGCCCCAGCATTTT. This sequence encodes CASSVDGYSNQPQHF. J is TRBJ1-5 and V is TRBV7-8; D not certain. CDR3 length: 15 amino acids. Germline V gives CDR1 SGHVS, CDR2 FQNEAQ. V lost 5 bases to trimming and J lost 0 bases, with 11 bases between them.